A selection of T cell receptor beta chains follows, all from one sample in a study of T cell changes during pregnancy in multiple sclerosis. Generated by immunoSEQ multiplex PCR, the TCRdb table keeps only in-frame clones and is missing some. This sample has about 38,000 clones, with 90% to 95% found just once. The material sequenced was CD4+ T cells from peripheral blood mononuclear cells, taken in the third trimester of pregnancy. Every receptor here comes from a female donor in good health, enrolled as a control in a pregnancy study. Each CDR3 is given with its conserved first and last residue. Fields, in order: V gene, clone size, D gene, J gene, CDR3 protein, CDR3 DNA. D genes are given only for firm matches. Rows may omit the clone size; those that give it use once, few, many or a size class.

TRBV25-1	NA	TRBD1	TRBJ1-1	CASSERTGGTEAFF	TGTGCCAGCAGTGAACGGACAGGGGGCACTGAAGCTTTCTTT
TRBV4-1	NA	NA	TRBJ2-1	CASSRTTGVNEQFF	TGCGCCAGCAGTCGGACTACCGGAGTCAATGAGCAGTTCTTC
TRBV2	NA	NA	TRBJ1-5	CASSERGVQPQHF	TGTGCCAGCAGTGAACGGGGGGTTCAGCCCCAGCATTTT
TRBV7-9	NA	NA	TRBJ1-3	CASSQTGYSGNTIYF	TGTGCCAGCAGCCAAACAGGGTACTCTGGAAACACCATATATTTT
TRBV7-3	NA	NA	TRBJ2-2	CASSQGASNTGELFF	TGTGCCAGTTCGCAAGGGGCCTCGAACACCGGGGAGCTGTTTTTT
TRBV6-5	NA	TRBD1	TRBJ1-2	CASSYDRDGYGYTF	TGTGCCAGCAGTTACGACAGGGACGGCTATGGCTACACCTTC
TRBV4-1	NA	TRBD2	TRBJ2-7	CASSQEGREGEEQYF	TGCGCCAGCAGCCAAGAAGGGCGGGAGGGGGAAGAGCAGTACTTC
TRBV27	NA	NA	TRBJ1-6	CASSFGRGTLHF	TGTGCCAGCAGTTTCGGGCGGGGGACCCTCCACTTT
TRBV2	few	TRBD1	TRBJ1-1	CASSQRQGRNTEAFF	TGTGCCAGCAGTCAACGACAGGGGAGGAACACTGAAGCTTTCTTT
TRBV9	NA	TRBD1	TRBJ2-5	CASTDREETQYF	TGTGCCAGTACCGACAGGGAAGAGACCCAGTACTTC
TRBV5-5	NA	NA	TRBJ2-3	CASTSWGGADTQYF	TGTGCCAGCACCTCGTGGGGGGGCGCAGATACGCAGTATTTT
TRBV19	NA	NA	TRBJ1-2	CASSEQGNYGYTF	TGTGCCAGTAGCGAACAGGGCAACTATGGCTACACCTTC
TRBV29-1	NA	NA	TRBJ1-3	CSVLTRPSGNTIYF	TGCAGCGTACTGACACGACCCTCTGGAAACACCATATATTTT
TRBV6-1	NA	NA	TRBJ1-1	CASSAQGQYLPEAFF	TGTGCCAGCAGTGCCCAAGGACAGTACCTACCTGAAGCTTTCTTT
TRBV9	NA	NA	TRBJ1-1	CAFSTGMNTEAFF	TGTGCCTTTTCGACGGGGATGAACACTGAAGCTTTCTTT
TRBV6-6	NA	TRBD2	TRBJ2-3	CASSATSGGHTDTQYF	TGTGCCAGCAGTGCCACTAGCGGGGGCCACACAGATACGCAGTATTTT
TRBV28	NA	TRBD1	TRBJ1-1	CASRVDAGGAFF	TGTGCCAGCAGAGTAGACGCAGGGGGAGCTTTCTTT
TRBV7-2	NA	TRBD2	TRBJ2-3	CASSSLLAGGSTDTQYF	TGTGCCAGCAGCTCCTTACTAGCGGGGGGCTCCACAGATACGCAGTATTTT
TRBV11-1	NA	TRBD1	TRBJ2-7	CASSLGVTGVSYEQYF	TGTGCCAGCAGCTTAGGTGTGACAGGGGTCTCCTACGAGCAGTACTTC
TRBV19	NA	TRBD1	TRBJ1-2	CASSSGTGGGYTF	TGTGCCAGTAGCTCCGGGACAGGGGGAGGCTACACCTTC
TRBV19	NA	TRBD1	TRBJ1-2	CASSLQPDRGLRAPNMYGYTF	TGTGCCAGTAGTTTACAACCGGACAGGGGGTTGAGAGCCCCAAATATGTATGGCTACACCTTC
TRBV6-4	once	NA	TRBJ2-2	CASSDSSTGELFF	TGTGCCAGCAGTGACTCTAGCACCGGGGAGCTGTTTTTT
TRBV18	NA	NA	TRBJ1-4	CASSLNRESIEKLFF	TGTGCCAGCTCCCTAAACAGGGAGTCGATTGAAAAACTGTTTTTT
TRBV28	once	TRBD2	TRBJ2-7	CASRAGTSGRRLYEQYF	TGTGCCAGCAGGGCGGGGACTAGCGGGCGTCGGCTTTACGAGCAGTACTTC
TRBV5-1	NA	NA	TRBJ1-2	CASSPGGSNYGYTF	TGCGCCAGCAGCCCCGGAGGCTCTAACTATGGCTACACCTTC
TRBV30	NA	TRBD1	TRBJ2-7	CAWSGTGTFYEQYF	TGTGCCTGGAGTGGGACAGGGACTTTCTACGAGCAGTACTTC